This note documents a single T cell receptor beta chain sequence. Its antigen is unknown. The data stem from a study of T cell responses to AZD1222 COVID-19 vaccine. Study results and caveats: Spike-specific TCR breadth and depth were elevated following two AZD1222 doses. Targets within unmutated variant regions were reportedly found for nearly half of spike-specific TCRs. Repertoires in all cases were sampled only once the peak T cell response had passed.

Here immunoSEQ multiplex PCR was the method, and the copy in TCRdb shows in-frame clones only, minus some. The data contain roughly 80,000 clones, 90% of them singletons. The CDR3 has 15 residues. Germline-derived CDR1 and CDR2 are MGHRA and YSYEKL. Trimming pared 0 bases from V and 2 bases from J, leaving 10 bases between. The sequence derives from an adult who received the AZD1222 COVID-19 vaccine. This specimen consisted of peripheral blood, obtained 28 days after the second AZD1222 dose. This chain uses TRBV4-1 with TRBJ1-2; D unresolved. The CDR3 is CASSQDQTLNYGYTF. CDR3 coding DNA: TGCGCCAGCAGCCAAGATCAGACACTGAACTATGGCTACACCTTC.